These 13 T cell receptor beta chains were sequenced from one sample in a study of human T cells and chemical hapten exposure. Unfractionated whole blood yielded the extracted total RNA. TCRdb redid the calling of the 5' RACE reads with MiXCR, one entry per CDR3 protein. The data hold some 78,000 distinct CDR3 sequences, with less than 9.5% observed a single time. These receptors were obtained from a male donor in good health.

The chain combines TRBV5-1 with TRBJ2-3, with TRBD1 as a possible D gene (6 bases). CDR3 length equals 14 residues. V was trimmed by 2 bases and J by 4 bases, leaving 11 bases between them. Germline loops: CDR1 SGHRS, CDR2 YFSETQ. The CDR3: CASSFNRAPDTQYF. CDR3 nucleotide sequence: TGCGCCAGCAGCTTCAACAGGGCCCCAGATACGCAGTATTTT.

The J gene is TRBJ1-4, the V gene TRBV7-9; possible D gene TRBD1, 6 bases. Germline V CDR1 and CDR2: SEHNR, FQNEAQ (reference sequence). The V and J ends lost 5 bases and 8 bases respectively, with 18 bases between them. CDR3 length: 15 amino acids. The CDR3 bases are TGTGCCAGCAGCACCACACAGGGTGTTGGCGAAAAACTGTTTTTT. This codes for CASSTTQGVGEKLFF.

This sequence joins TRBV6-5 and TRBJ2-1; the match to TRBD1 covers 8 bases. V shed 0 bases and J 9 bases; nucleotides not matched to a gene: 16. Per germline, CDR1 MNHEY and CDR2 SVGAGI. The CDR3 runs 18 residues. This CDR3 is CASSYSFPGQGAFSEQFF. In DNA, the CDR3 is TGTGCCAGCAGTTACTCGTTCCCGGGGCAGGGGGCTTTTAGTGAGCAGTTCTTC.

This clonotype has at least ten counts. This sequence joins TRBV6-5 and TRBJ2-2; 10 bases are shared with TRBD1. The ends lost 11 bases at V and 6 bases at J; junction bases unmatched: 9. The CDR3 sequence is 14 residues long. Germline CDR1 reads MNHEY; CDR2 reads SVGAGI. The CDR3 sequence: CAVRGTGDAGELFF. CDR3 sequence (DNA): TGTGCCGTTAGAGGGACAGGGGACGCCGGGGAGCTGTTTTTT.

In this sample, this clonotype turned up a few times. The V and J genes are TRBV5-5 and TRBJ1-5, with D possibly TRBD1 on 5 matching bases. V gave up 4 bases and J gave up 0 bases, with 11 bases separating them. CDR1 and CDR2 from the germline V gene are SGHKS and YYEKEE (reference sequence). CDR3 size: 15 residues. This CDR3 is CASSPTAYSNQPQHF. The CDR3 DNA reads TGTGCCAGCAGCCCGACAGCTTATAGCAATCAGCCCCAGCATTTT.

This clonotype was observed at least ten times. This chain connects TRBV27 to TRBJ1-5; 7 bases map to TRBD1. Trimming at V came to 6 bases and at J to 4 bases, leaving 9 bases not matched to a gene. Germline lookup yields CDR1 MNHEY and CDR2 SMNVEV (reference sequence). The CDR3 has 15 amino acids. The DNA for the CDR3 is TGTGCCAGCAGGACCTACAGGGGTGGAAATCAGCCCCAGCATTTT. Residues: CASRTYRGGNQPQHF.

This clonotype has only a few counts. V is TRBV7-9 and J is TRBJ1-5; D ambiguous. V dropped 1 base and J dropped 0 bases, with 4 bases sitting between them. The CDR3 has 14 amino acids. Germline values: CDR1 SEHNR, CDR2 FQNEAQ (reference sequence). CDR3 coding DNA: TGTGCCAGCAGCTTAGATTATAGCAATCAGCCCCAGCATTTT. As protein: CASSLDYSNQPQHF.

This clonotype was counted many times. The chain couples TRBV7-2 to TRBJ2-3; D ambiguous. Germline CDR1 is SGHTA and CDR2 is FQGNSA. The CDR3 is 14 residues long. V was trimmed by 2 bases and J by 0 bases, leaving 6 bases between them. The CDR3 protein is CASSLRRSTDTQYF. For the CDR3, the DNA is TGTGCCAGCAGCTTACGTCGGAGCACAGATACGCAGTATTTT.

This clonotype was counted many times. The gene calls are TRBV14 and TRBJ2-7; a possible D gene is TRBD1 (5 bases). This CDR3 is 14 amino acids long. CDR1 SGHDN and CDR2 FVKESK come from the germline V gene. The germline V and J ends were trimmed by 4 bases and 6 bases, with 16 bases remaining between them. CDR3 bases: TGTGCCAGCAGCCCAACCCAAGGGGTGGCCGAGCAGTACTTC. This encodes CASSPTQGVAEQYF.

This clonotype was detected ten times or more. The chain has TRBV5-5 and TRBJ2-5; a weak D match, TRBD1 (6 bases). Deletions cut 4 bases from V and 0 bases from J, with 13 bases between. Germline V gene lookup returns CDR1 SGHKS and CDR2 YYEKEE (reference sequence). The CDR3 consists of 15 residues. The CDR3 loop reads CASSAGTQYQETQYF. Written as DNA, the CDR3 is TGTGCCAGCAGCGCCGGGACACAGTACCAAGAGACCCAGTACTTC.

This clonotype was counted ten times or more. The rearrangement joins TRBV29-1 to TRBJ2-5; D possibly corresponds to TRBD2 (7 bases). The germline CDR1 and CDR2 sequences are SQVTM and ANQGSEA. Trimming cost V 4 bases and J 3 bases, with 15 bases left between them. The CDR3 is 14 amino acids. CDR3 sequence reads: CSVVGGGAEETQYF. The DNA of the CDR3 is TGCAGCGTTGTGGGGGGGGGGGCAGAAGAGACCCAGTACTTC.

This clonotype has at least ten counts. CDR3 sequence (DNA): TGCAGCGCAGATACGGCAGGGGGCGAGACCCAGTACTTC. Encoded protein: CSADTAGGETQYF. The chain recombines TRBV29-1 with TRBJ2-5; TRBD1 aligns across 8 bases. V shed 7 bases and J 5 bases; nucleotides not matched to a gene: 9. Germline V gene lookup returns CDR1 SQVTM and CDR2 ANQGSEA. The CDR3 is 13 residues long.

This clonotype was observed a few times. This chain uses TRBV4-1 with TRBJ2-4; D unresolved. Germline CDR1 reads MGHRA; CDR2 reads YSYEKL. The CDR3 runs 16 residues. V was pared by 1 base and J by 0 bases, with 10 bases between. DNA for the CDR3: TGCGCCAGCAGCCAAGGATCTCCTTTAGCCAAAAACATTCAGTACTTC. Its protein product is CASSQGSPLAKNIQYF.